The next 17 T cell receptor beta chains were all read from a single sample in a study of T cells in Graves' hyperthyroidism and ophthalmopathy. RNA transcripts yielded amplified TCR beta CDR3 regions. An initial round of RT-PCR targeting the TCR CDR3 relied on the HTBI primer set. TCRdb reprocessed the multiplex PCR reads via MiXCR and lists one record per CDR3 protein. Of 150,000 or so distinct CDR3 sequences in the sample, 22% were seen once. The sequenced material came from blood. Source of these receptors: a woman aged 45-59 years with Graves' hyperthyroidism that later progressed to Graves' ophthalmopathy.

In this sample, this clonotype turned up many times. This chain joins TRBV18 and TRBJ2-3; D gene ambiguous. This CDR3 is built from 13 residues. The germline CDR1 and CDR2 sequences are KGHSH and LQKENI. The V gene lost 7 bases and the J gene lost 0 bases, with 8 bases spanning the gap. The CDR3 here is CASFPVSTDTQYF. The CDR3 DNA reads as TGTGCCAGCTTCCCGGTAAGCACAGATACGCAGTATTTT.

The rearrangement links TRBV28 to TRBJ1-5; 9 bases map to TRBD1. CDR1 is MDHEN, CDR2 SYDVKM, per germline. The CDR3 is 15 residues long. Trimming at V came to 6 bases and at J to 9 bases, leaving 12 bases not matched to a gene. The CDR3 region has the DNA TGTGCCAGCAGACTCCGGGACAGGGCCGTGAGGCCCCAGCATTTT. This translates into CASRLRDRAVRPQHF.

The sample holds many counts of this clonotype. The rearrangement links TRBV7-9 to TRBJ1-1; a weak D match, TRBD1 (5 bases). Germline lookup yields CDR1 SEHNR and CDR2 FQNEAQ (reference sequence). Trimming removed 6 bases from V and 4 bases from J, with 9 bases in between. The CDR3 has 12 amino acids. The CDR3 sequence: CASSTGGTEAFF. Here the CDR3 DNA reads TGTGCCAGCAGTACCGGGGGCACTGAAGCTTTCTTT.

The V and J genes are TRBV11-2 and TRBJ1-1; 7 nucleotides agree with TRBD1. Germline loops: CDR1 SGHAT, CDR2 FQNNGV. V was clipped by 1 base and J by 7 bases; unmatched bases: 9. The CDR3 has 15 residues. CDR3 sequence reads: CASSLVTGWDIEAFF. Written as DNA, the CDR3 is TGTGCCAGCAGCTTAGTGACAGGGTGGGACATTGAAGCTTTCTTT.

The V and J genes are TRBV20-1 and TRBJ2-5; D gene unclear. CDR1 is DFQATT, CDR2 SNEGSKA, per germline (reference sequence). The V gene lost 5 bases and the J gene lost 5 bases, with 9 bases spanning the gap. The CDR3 has 11 amino acids. In DNA, the CDR3 is TGCAGTGCTGAACGTCGGGAGACCCAGTACTTC. It yields the protein CSAERRETQYF.

V gene TRBV3-1 combines with J gene TRBJ1-1; possible D gene TRBD1, 6 bases. Germline CDR1 and CDR2: LGHDT and YNNKEL (reference sequence). V was shortened by 0 bases and J by 2 bases, with 13 bases between the two germline ends. The CDR3 sequence is 16 residues long. CDR3: CASSQDGGRGNTEAFF. In DNA, the CDR3 is TGTGCCAGCAGCCAAGATGGAGGCAGGGGCAACACTGAAGCTTTCTTT.

This clonotype has a handful of counts. V is TRBV18 and J is TRBJ2-1; D gene unclear. The V gene's germline CDR1 is KGHSH and CDR2 LQKENI. This CDR3 region has 12 residues. The V and J ends lost 6 bases and 6 bases respectively, with 9 bases between them. CDR3 in amino acids: CASSRIANEQFF. The CDR3 DNA reads as TGTGCCAGCTCGAGAATAGCCAATGAGCAGTTCTTC.

This clonotype was seen ten or more times. This chain connects TRBV29-1 to TRBJ2-3, with D maybe TRBD2 (6 bases). The V gene lost 4 bases and the J gene lost 0 bases, with 11 bases spanning the gap. The CDR3 is 14 amino acids. Germline values: CDR1 SQVTM, CDR2 ANQGSEA. The CDR3 protein is CSVAGVTSTDTQYF. The CDR3, as DNA: TGCAGCGTTGCGGGGGTTACTAGCACAGATACGCAGTATTTT.

The gene calls are TRBV5-4 and TRBJ2-1; D possibly uses TRBD1 or TRBD2 (5 bases each). Trimming cost V 1 base and J 8 bases, with 16 bases left between them. The CDR3 has 15 residues. Germline V gene lookup returns CDR1 SGHNT and CDR2 YYREEE (reference sequence). The chain's CDR3 is CASSLRVARGDEQFF. CDR3 nucleotides: TGTGCCAGCAGCTTGCGGGTAGCGAGAGGGGATGAGCAGTTCTTC. The entire variable domain, with the rest obtained from reference TRBV5-4 and TRBJ2-1, is as follows: ETGVTQSPTHLIKTRGQQVTLRCSSQSGHNTVSWYQQALGQGPQFIFQYYREEENGRGNFPPRFSGLQFPNYSSELNVNALELDDSALYLCASSLRVARGDEQFFGPGTRLTVL.

This clonotype was detected ten times or more. The chain is built from TRBV6-1 and TRBJ2-3; D ambiguous. Between the trimmed V and J ends, which lost 6 bases and 2 bases, there was a span of 9 bases. From germline, CDR1 is MNHNS and CDR2 SASEGT. This CDR3 contains 13 residues. In DNA, the CDR3 is TGTGCCAGCAGGATCCCTATCACAGATACGCAGTATTTT. Translated, it gives CASRIPITDTQYF.

This clonotype was observed at least ten times. The chain joins TRBV20-1 to TRBJ1-1; 9 bases align to TRBD1. V gave up 2 bases and J gave up 3 bases; unmatched junction bases: 10. The germline CDR1 and CDR2 sequences are DFQATT and SNEGSKA (reference sequence). This CDR3 is 16 amino acids long. CDR3 coding DNA: TGCAGTGCTAGATCCCCCCGGACAGGGGCGGACACTGAAGCTTTCTTT. As protein: CSARSPRTGADTEAFF.

This clonotype was counted many times. This chain links TRBV24-1 with TRBJ1-5; no clear D. Germline values: CDR1 KGHDR, CDR2 SFDVKD. The CDR3 totals 13 residues. V lost 6 bases and J lost 7, with 12 bases in between. The CDR3 here is CATSRSARQPQHF. In DNA form, the CDR3 reads TGTGCCACCAGTAGATCAGCACGGCAGCCCCAGCATTTT.

This clonotype has just a few counts. This rearrangement joins TRBV7-3 to TRBJ2-1; TRBD2 agrees at 11 bases. The CDR3 has 17 residues. V was pared by 5 bases and J by 4 bases, with 10 bases of the junction left unmatched. Germline V gives CDR1 SGHTA, CDR2 FQGTGA. The CDR3 sequence: CASSPSLAGASYNEQFF. The CDR3 DNA sequence: TGTGCCAGCAGCCCGTCACTAGCGGGAGCTTCTTACAATGAGCAGTTCTTC. The complete variable domain, with remaining parts taken from reference TRBV7-3 and TRBJ2-1, reads GAGVSQTPSNKVTEKGKYVELRCDPISGHTALYWYRQSLGQGPEFLIYFQGTGAADDSGLPNDRFFAVRPEGSVSTLKIQRTERGDSAVYLCASSPSLAGASYNEQFFGPGTRLTVL.

This clonotype was detected many times. This chain links TRBV29-1 with TRBJ1-2, with TRBD1 matching over 7 bases. Germline lookup yields CDR1 SQVTM and CDR2 ANQGSEA. The ends lost 7 bases at V and 2 bases at J; junction bases unmatched: 10. The CDR3 is 14 residues long. In DNA form, the CDR3 reads TGCAGCGCCGAAGGGGGCTCCCCAAACTATGGCTACACCTTC. It encodes CSAEGGSPNYGYTF.

This chain links TRBV9 with TRBJ2-1; D not certain. Germline CDR1 SGDLS, CDR2 YYNGEE. This CDR3 comprises 13 residues. V was clipped by 0 bases and J by 10 bases, with 11 bases between them. This chain's CDR3 is CASSVDLSGEQFF. CDR3 bases: TGTGCCAGCAGCGTAGACCTCTCTGGAGAGCAGTTCTTC.

This clonotype was picked up a small number of times. The V and J genes are TRBV4-2 and TRBJ2-5, with TRBD2 matching 11 bases. This CDR3 has 16 residues. Germline trimming cut 0 bases from V and 4 bases from J; bases unmatched to any gene: 4. The germline V gene has CDR1 LGHNA and CDR2 YNFKEQ. CDR3 region: CASSQEPLAGGETQYF. CDR3 coding DNA: TGTGCCAGCAGCCAAGAGCCCCTAGCGGGAGGAGAGACCCAGTACTTC.

The chain joins TRBV15 to TRBJ2-2; TRBD1 matches 10 bases. The V segment lost 3 bases and the J segment 6 bases; nucleotides outside the gene matches: 1. Germline V CDR1 and CDR2: LNHNV, YYDKDF (reference sequence). The CDR3 spans 14 residues. In DNA, the CDR3 is TGTGCCACCAGCAGGGACAGGGGGTCCGGGGAGCTGTTTTTT. This codes for CATSRDRGSGELFF.